The 25 T cell receptor beta chains below all came from one sample that was sequenced in a study of beta chain features in type 1 diabetes. Broader study findings: Type 1 diabetes patients showed a moderate but significant shortening of TCRB CDR3s in all four CD4+ subsets.

Which antigens these TCRs recognize remains unknown. The study reverse transcribed the entire isolated RNA, so it sequenced expressed TCRB transcripts. Using immunoSEQ multiplex PCR, the repertoire was profiled, and TCRdb retains in-frame clones only, with some absent. Among some 47,000 clones listed, around 45% were seen once. The sample comprised stem cell memory CD4+ T cells from blood. These receptors all come from a man aged 25-40 years with type 1 diabetes.

The chain has TRBV6-6 and TRBJ2-6; the D gene is possibly TRBD2 (7 bases). The germline gives CDR1 MNHNY, CDR2 SVGAGI (reference sequence). Trimming left V 6 bases short and J 12 bases short, with 21 bases between. The CDR3 consists of 15 residues. The CDR3 DNA sequence: TGTGCCAGCAGCTGGTCTGGGCGGGGGCCGAGCGTCCTGACTTTC. Translation: CASSWSGRGPSVLTF.

This clone showed up just a few times. The chain joins TRBV5-6 to TRBJ2-5; maybe TRBD1 (5 bases). Trimming left V 2 bases short and J 8 bases short, with 10 bases between. The CDR3 totals 12 residues. The V gene's germline CDR1 is SGHDT and CDR2 YYEEEE. CDR3: CASSFRVGTQYF. In nucleotides, the CDR3 is TGTGCCAGCAGCTTCAGGGTAGGAACCCAGTACTTC.

The chain has TRBV19 and TRBJ1-2; D call uncertain. With 2 bases removed from V and 0 bases from J, the gap between germline ends came to 13 bases. From germline, CDR1 is LNHDA and CDR2 SQIVND (reference sequence). The CDR3 is 16 amino acids. The chain's CDR3 is CASSIFGLAANYGYTF. The CDR3 nucleotides are TGTGCCAGTAGTATATTCGGACTTGCAGCTAACTATGGCTACACCTTC.

This sequence joins TRBV7-8 and TRBJ1-4; 10 bases map to TRBD1. CDR1 is SGHVS, CDR2 FQNEAQ, per germline. There are 14 residues in the CDR3. The junction had 3 bases not matched to a gene; V was cut back by 5 bases and J by 6 bases. CDR3 DNA sequence: TGTGCCAGCAGCGTCGGGACAGGGGATGAAAAACTGTTTTTT. Protein: CASSVGTGDEKLFF.

In its sample, this clone was seen a few times. V usage is TRBV4-3 and J usage is TRBJ2-1, with TRBD2 identical over 9 bases. Trimming removed 0 bases from V and 6 bases from J; junction bases left unmatched: 6. Germline lookup yields CDR1 LGHNA and CDR2 YSLEER. The CDR3 contains 16 residues. This CDR3 is CASSQDLAGTFNEQFF. The CDR3 DNA sequence: TGCGCCAGCAGCCAAGATCTAGCGGGGACATTCAATGAGCAGTTCTTC.

This clone was seen once. The chain uses TRBV28 and TRBJ1-5; D is possibly TRBD1 (6 bases). This CDR3 is built from 15 residues. Germline lookup yields CDR1 MDHEN and CDR2 SYDVKM. Deletions cut 7 bases from V and 3 bases from J, with 16 bases between. The CDR3 protein is CASTEQGLINQPQHF. CDR3 DNA sequence: TGTGCCAGCACCGAACAGGGCCTGATCAATCAGCCCCAGCATTTT.

The chain carries TRBV11-2 and TRBJ2-1, with 10 bases matching TRBD2. Germline values: CDR1 SGHAT, CDR2 FQNNGV. This CDR3 has 14 residues. V gave up 5 bases and J gave up 12 bases; unmatched junction bases: 10. CDR3 residues: CASSPALAGRGQFF. The CDR3 DNA sequence: TGTGCCAGCAGCCCGGCACTAGCGGGAAGGGGGCAGTTCTTC.

V gene TRBV28 combines with J gene TRBJ1-1, with D possibly matching TRBD1 (6 bases). Germline CDR1 MDHEN, CDR2 SYDVKM. With 5 bases removed from V and 5 bases from J, the gap between germline ends came to 12 bases. The CDR3 length is 13 residues. The CDR3 loop reads CASSVRQVTEAFF. The CDR3 bases are TGTGCCAGCAGTGTTCGACAGGTAACTGAAGCTTTCTTT.

The V call is TRBV28, the J call TRBJ2-1, with TRBD1 matching over 11 bases. V was clipped by 4 bases and J by 4 bases; unmatched bases: 9. This CDR3 has 17 amino acids. The germline gives CDR1 MDHEN, CDR2 SYDVKM. CDR3 sequence: CASSSASGTGGYNEQFF. The CDR3 DNA reads TGTGCCAGCAGTTCCGCCTCCGGGACAGGGGGATACAATGAGCAGTTCTTC.

This chain joins TRBV5-1 and TRBJ2-5; the match to TRBD1 covers 7 bases. The CDR3 runs to 14 residues. Germline assignment: CDR1 SGHRS and CDR2 YFSETQ. V was pared by 4 bases and J by 1 base, with 4 bases of the junction left unmatched. CDR3 in amino acids: CASSPRQGQETQYF. Here the CDR3 DNA reads TGCGCCAGCAGCCCAAGACAGGGCCAAGAGACCCAGTACTTC. The full variable domain, in which reference TRBV5-1 and TRBJ2-5 provide the parts outside the CDR3, is KAGVTQTPRYLIKTRGQQVTLSCSPISGHRSVSWYQQTPGQGLQFLFEYFSETQRNKGNFPGRFSGRQFSNSRSEMNVSTLELGDSALYLCASSPRQGQETQYFGPGTRLLVL.

J is TRBJ1-5 and V is TRBV7-9, with 7 bases fitting TRBD1. Germline V CDR1 and CDR2: SEHNR, FQNEAQ (reference sequence). V was clipped by 1 base and J by 6 bases; unmatched bases: 9. CDR3 size: 16 residues. This CDR3 reads CASSLEIGGASQPQHF. The CDR3 nucleotides are TGTGCCAGCAGCTTAGAGATAGGGGGCGCGAGTCAGCCCCAGCATTTT.

This chain uses TRBV6-6 with TRBJ2-7; D unresolved. Germline CDR1 and CDR2: MNHNY and SVGAGI (reference sequence). V gave up 6 bases and J gave up 9 bases, with 18 bases separating them. This CDR3 is built from 13 residues. CDR3 loop: CASRQDGDERQYF. DNA for the CDR3: TGTGCCAGCAGGCAGGATGGTGACGAACGGCAGTACTTC.

This clone came up a few times. The V gene is TRBV7-9, the J gene TRBJ2-3; no reliable D call. In germline, CDR1 is SEHNR, CDR2 FQNEAQ (reference sequence). V lost 5 bases, J lost 5 bases, and 11 bases lay in between. The CDR3 has 13 amino acids. CDR3 coding DNA: TGTGCCAGCAGCCCATCTGCGGTAGATACGCAGTATTTT. Encoded protein: CASSPSAVDTQYF.

The DNA for the CDR3 is TGTGCCAGTAGAGGGGACAACCAAGAGACCCAGTACTTC. This encodes CASRGDNQETQYF. The chain carries TRBV19 and TRBJ2-5, with D possibly matching TRBD1 (6 bases). The CDR3 consists of 13 residues. In germline, CDR1 is LNHDA, CDR2 SQIVND (reference sequence). Trimming removed 6 bases from V and 0 bases from J, with 8 bases in between.

This clone was counted a few times. The CDR3 loop is CSVSPIQETQYF. The DNA of the CDR3 is TGCAGCGTCTCGCCTATCCAAGAGACCCAGTACTTC. This chain joins TRBV29-1 and TRBJ2-5; no reliable D call. The CDR3 is 12 residues long. Germline CDR1 is SQVTM and CDR2 is ANQGSEA. V lost 6 bases to trimming and J lost 1 base, with 9 bases between them.

Only one count was recorded for this clone. This chain links TRBV7-6 with TRBJ2-7; maybe TRBD2 (5 bases). CDR3 length: 14 amino acids. V was shortened by 1 base and J by 1 base, with 8 bases between the two germline ends. Germline V gene lookup returns CDR1 SGHVS and CDR2 FNYEAQ. CDR3 protein: CASSLVGGSYEQYF. The CDR3 DNA is TGTGCCAGCAGCTTAGTTGGAGGATCCTACGAGCAGTACTTC.

The genes are TRBV2 and TRBJ2-7; D gene ambiguous. V shed 3 bases and J shed 1 base, with 10 bases lying between them. From germline, CDR1 is SNHLY and CDR2 FYNNEI. The CDR3 sequence is 14 residues long. CDR3 bases: TGTGCCAGCAGTGATCCAGGTCCTTCCTACGAGCAGTACTTC. This gives the protein CASSDPGPSYEQYF.

The chain couples TRBV7-3 to TRBJ2-7; 9 bases align to TRBD1. V lost 1 base to trimming and J lost 6 bases; unmatched junction nucleotides: 7. The CDR3 is made up of 15 amino acids. The germline CDR1 and CDR2 sequences are SGHTA and FQGTGA. The CDR3 sequence: CASSLMGQGLSEQYF. Written as DNA, the CDR3 is TGTGCCAGCAGCTTAATGGGACAGGGACTTTCCGAGCAGTACTTC.

The chain employs TRBV19 and TRBJ2-6, with unresolved D. Trimming cost V 8 bases and J 4 bases, with 12 bases left between them. The CDR3 consists of 14 residues. Germline V gives CDR1 LNHDA, CDR2 SQIVND (reference sequence). CDR3 sequence reads: CASRTSVGANVLTF. The CDR3 DNA sequence: TGTGCCAGTCGAACAAGCGTGGGGGCCAACGTCCTGACTTTC.

This chain connects TRBV5-1 to TRBJ2-1; D unresolved. Germline V gene data show CDR1 as SGHRS and CDR2 as YFSETQ. Trimming removed 2 bases at V and 0 bases at J, with 9 bases between. This CDR3 is built from 15 residues. The CDR3 region is CASSFGAYSYNEQFF. The DNA of the CDR3 is TGCGCCAGCAGCTTCGGAGCGTACTCCTACAATGAGCAGTTCTTC.

This chain joins TRBV5-1 and TRBJ1-1; D not certain. CDR3 size: 16 residues. V lost 1 base and J lost 4, with 17 bases in between. Per germline, CDR1 SGHRS and CDR2 YFSETQ. The CDR3, as DNA: TGCGCCAGCAGCTTGTTGGTTCTGGAGGTGGCCACTGAAGCTTTCTTT. It encodes CASSLLVLEVATEAFF.

The chain employs TRBV2 and TRBJ2-5; TRBD2 agrees at 9 bases. Germline V gene data show CDR1 as SNHLY and CDR2 as FYNNEI. The length of the CDR3 is 18 residues. V dropped 0 bases and J dropped 0; count of bases not matched to a gene: 8. The CDR3 DNA follows: TGTGCCAGCAGTGAAGCGGGGACTAGCTACGCTTACCAAGAGACCCAGTACTTC. This translates into CASSEAGTSYAYQETQYF.

In its sample, this clone was seen once. The chain couples TRBV6-5 to TRBJ1-2; D is possibly TRBD1 (5 bases). V lost 5 bases and J lost 8, with 15 bases in between. The CDR3 runs 13 residues. CDR1 is MNHEY, CDR2 SVGAGI, per germline. CDR3 residues: CASSPWSGYGYTF. The CDR3 DNA sequence: TGTGCCAGCAGTCCATGGTCAGGGTACGGCTACACCTTC.

The table lists this clone with a few counts. The rearrangement links TRBV7-3 to TRBJ2-3, with 10 positions matching TRBD2. J gave up 4 bases and V 3 bases, and 7 bases lay outside the gene matches. Germline CDR1 and CDR2: SGHTA and FQGTGA. The CDR3 spans 16 residues. DNA for the CDR3: TGTGCCAGCAGCTTGGGGCTAGCGGGAGTCTCAGATACGCAGTATTTT. The encoded protein is CASSLGLAGVSDTQYF.

The genes are TRBV20-1 and TRBJ1-1; 7 bases align to TRBD1. V gave up 5 bases and J gave up 7 bases; unmatched junction bases: 4. Germline CDR1 and CDR2: DFQATT and SNEGSKA (reference sequence). This CDR3 region has 11 residues. CDR3 protein: CSASRGFEAFF. The DNA of the CDR3 is TGCAGTGCTTCCAGGGGGTTTGAAGCTTTCTTT.